Following are 7 T cell receptor beta chains from one sample sequenced in a study of T cell responses to AZD1222 COVID-19 vaccine. TCRdb's copy holds only in-frame clones and misses some; the assay was immunoSEQ multiplex PCR. Among approximately 150,000 clones listed, approximately 90% were seen once. The sample in question was peripheral blood, obtained on day 0 of AZD1222 vaccination. These receptors came from an adult in good health.

This rearrangement joins TRBV5-1 to TRBJ1-1; the D is unclear. The V gene lost 1 base and the J gene lost 0 bases, with 13 bases spanning the gap. The CDR3 consists of 16 residues. Germline CDR1 SGHRS, CDR2 YFSETQ. CDR3: CASSLRLRTVNTEAFF. The CDR3 DNA sequence: TGCGCCAGCAGCTTGCGCTTGAGGACGGTGAACACTGAAGCTTTCTTT.

The chain is built from TRBV28 and TRBJ1-4; weak D call: TRBD1 (5 bases). Trimming pared 2 bases from V and 4 bases from J, leaving 11 bases between. There are 15 residues in the CDR3. Per germline, CDR1 MDHEN and CDR2 SYDVKM. CDR3 sequence reads: CASSLDRSNNEKLFF. CDR3 sequence (DNA): TGTGCCAGCAGTTTAGACAGAAGCAATAATGAAAAACTGTTTTTT.

This chain uses TRBV9 with TRBJ1-6; perhaps TRBD1 as D (6 bases). Germline CDR1 is SGDLS and CDR2 is YYNGEE. Trimming left V 3 bases short and J 0 bases short, with 7 bases between. The CDR3 has 15 residues. The CDR3 DNA reads as TGTGCCAGCAGCGGGGACACCTCCTATAATTCACCCCTCCACTTT. Translated, it gives CASSGDTSYNSPLHF.

The V and J genes are TRBV9 and TRBJ1-6; TRBD1 is a possible D gene (5 bases). The CDR3 spans 17 residues. In germline, CDR1 is SGDLS, CDR2 YYNGEE. Trimming shortened V by 0 bases and J by 0 bases, and 10 bases separated the two germline ends. CDR3 nucleotides: TGTGCCAGCAGCGTAGAGTCCGACAGCTCCTATAATTCACCCCTCCACTTT. As protein: CASSVESDSSYNSPLHF.

The V and J genes are TRBV4-3 and TRBJ1-2; D perhaps matches TRBD1 (5 bases). The ends were cut back, 0 bases at V and 8 bases at J, with 13 bases in the middle. CDR1 and CDR2 from the germline V gene are LGHNA and YSLEER. This CDR3 comprises 14 residues. The CDR3 DNA reads as TGCGCCAGCAGCCAAGACGAGCGAGGGACCGGCTACACCTTC. It specifies CASSQDERGTGYTF.

The rearrangement links TRBV6-5 to TRBJ1-1; perhaps TRBD1 as D (6 bases). CDR1 and CDR2 (germline): MNHEY, SVGAGI. This CDR3 has 14 amino acids. With 9 bases removed from V and 1 base from J, the gap between germline ends came to 15 bases. The CDR3 protein is CASYQGQPNTEAFF. The CDR3 coding sequence is TGTGCCAGTTACCAAGGACAGCCGAACACTGAAGCTTTCTTT.

The sample holds one count of this clone. CDR3 residues: CASSLALGVNTEAFF. In nucleotides, the CDR3 is TGTGCCAGCAGCTTGGCGCTGGGCGTGAACACTGAAGCTTTCTTT. The chain carries TRBV5-6 and TRBJ1-1; no definite D call. Germline values: CDR1 SGHDT, CDR2 YYEEEE. V was clipped by 0 bases and J by 0 bases, with 9 bases between them. The CDR3 consists of 15 residues.